This T cell receptor beta chain was retrieved from a study of human T cells and chemical hapten exposure. Overall study context: Variability of per-sample TCR yields stemmed mainly from small differences in pooled library volume. Whole-study results and caveats: TCRs at a frequency above 1 in 1000 stayed unchanged with DPC sensitization.

The CDR3 spans 13 residues. Germline assignment: CDR1 SGHRS and CDR2 YFSETQ. The ends were cut back, 0 bases at V and 6 bases at J, with 10 bases in the middle. With respect to this clonotype: The antigen remains unidentified.

MiXCR, run by TCRdb on the RACE reads, gives a single entry per CDR3 protein. The sample lists 30,000 to 40,000 distinct CDR3 sequences; approximately 5% were seen once. Stated time point: healthy volunteer bleed at 6 weeks. Whole blood, unfractionated, served as the material for total RNA extraction. The sequencing sample was made of whole blood. The V call is TRBV5-1, the J call TRBJ2-7, with D possibly matching TRBD1 (5 bases). This clonotype was sampled from a human donor in good health. Some clones in this sample may be carry-over from other donors' samples. The CDR3 DNA follows: TGCGCCAGCAGCTTGGACAGGAATGGCGAGCAGTACTTC. As protein: CASSLDRNGEQYF.